Listed below are T cell receptor beta chains from one sample, sequenced in a study of blood T cell repertoires in COVID-19. Data came from immunoSEQ multiplex PCR; TCRdb stores just in-frame clones and leaves some out. Of under 250,000 clones in the sample, about 80% were seen once. Sequencing was done on a sample of PBMCs or T cells enriched from blood (not recorded which). These receptor sequences come from a woman aged 40 to 50 who had been exposed to COVID-19. The CDR3 runs from the conserved cysteine through the conserved F or W. Fields, in order: clone size, D gene, J gene, V gene, CDR3 DNA, CDR3 protein. The D gene is left open where the match is weak. Where a row states a size, it is once, few, many or the class of an expanded clone; other rows omit it.

.	.	TRBJ1-6	TRBV2	TGTGCCAGCAGCAGTTTGGCGGATTCACCCCTCCACTTT	CASSSLADSPLHF
.	.	TRBJ2-7	TRBV7-9	TGTGCCAGCAGCTCCCGGGGGTCCTACGAGCAGTACTTC	CASSSRGSYEQYF
once	TRBD1	TRBJ1-1	TRBV27	TGTGCCAGCAGTTTCGGGACAGCGAACACTGAAGCTTTCTTT	CASSFGTANTEAFF
.	.	TRBJ1-2	TRBV30	TGTGCCTGGAGTCCAGGGCTCTATGGCTACACCTTC	CAWSPGLYGYTF
.	.	TRBJ1-1	TRBV15	TGTGCCACCAGCAGAGAGTCCAGGAACACTGAAGCTTTCTTT	CATSRESRNTEAFF
.	.	TRBJ1-5	TRBV4-1	TGCGCCAGCAGCCAATCAGGGAACCAGCCCCAGCATTTT	CASSQSGNQPQHF
.	TRBD2	TRBJ2-3	TRBV13	TGTGCCAGCAGCCCAGCTAGCGGGGGGAGCACAGATACGCAGTATTTT	CASSPASGGSTDTQYF
.	.	TRBJ2-7	TRBV5-4	TGTGCCAGCAGCGGGCTGACGATGGAGGGGGGGAACTACGAGCAGTACTTC	CASSGLTMEGGNYEQYF
many	TRBD2	TRBJ2-3	TRBV28	TGTGCCAGCAATAAGCGGGGGTGGGCAGATACGCAGTATTTT	CASNKRGWADTQYF
.	.	TRBJ2-3	TRBV6-1	TGTGCCTCAGGGGGGCTAAACACAGATACGCAGTATTTT	CASGGLNTDTQYF
.	.	TRBJ2-7	TRBV6-5	TGTGCCAGCAGCCCGGGGGTGGGCAGTGAGCAGTACTTC	CASSPGVGSEQYF
.	.	TRBJ2-3	TRBV4-2	TGTGCCAGCAGCCGCGACGGGGAAATCGATACGCAGTATTTT	CASSRDGEIDTQYF
.	.	TRBJ2-1	TRBV28	TGTGCCAGCAGTTTCCCCCCAGGGCCGAGCTCCTACAATGAGCAGTTCTTC	CASSFPPGPSSYNEQFF
.	.	TRBJ2-1	TRBV27	TGTGCCAGCAAAACTCGGGAGAAACACAATGAGCAGTTCTTC	CASKTREKHNEQFF
.	TRBD2	TRBJ2-7	TRBV19	TGTGCCAGTAGTACTTCCCCGACTAGCGGGGCGTCCTACGAGCAGTACTTC	CASSTSPTSGASYEQYF
.	.	TRBJ1-1	TRBV25-1	TGTGCCAGCAGGGGTGAGGTGGCTGAAGCTTTCTTT	CASRGEVAEAFF
.	TRBD1	TRBJ1-6	TRBV30	TGTGCCTGGAGTGTACAGCGGGACAGGGGGTTTGGTTCACCCCTCCACTTT	CAWSVQRDRGFGSPLHF
few	.	TRBJ1-6	TRBV7-3	TGTGCCAGCACCTTTTCACTGAACTTTAATTCACCCCTCCACTTT	CASTFSLNFNSPLHF
.	.	TRBJ1-5	TRBV30	TGTGCCTGGGGTTTAGGGGGGGCGATTAGCAATCAGCCCCAGCATTTT	CAWGLGGAISNQPQHF
.	TRBD2	TRBJ2-1	TRBV5-1	TGCGCCAGCAGCTTGGGTAGCGGGGGGTACAATGAGCAGTTCTTC	CASSLGSGGYNEQFF
.	TRBD2	TRBJ2-3	TRBV19	TGTGCCAGTGCCGGTAGCGGGGGGACCACAGATACGCAGTATTTT	CASAGSGGTTDTQYF
.	TRBD1	TRBJ1-1	TRBV7-3	TGTGCCAGCAGCCCGACAGGGTGGGACACTGAAGCTTTCTTT	CASSPTGWDTEAFF
.	.	TRBJ2-6	TRBV7-3	TGTGCCAGCAGCTTAACCGGGACAAGAACCTCTGGGGCCAACGTCCTGACTTTC	CASSLTGTRTSGANVLTF
.	TRBD1	TRBJ2-3	TRBV11-2	TGTGCCAGCAGCCCCCTCTCGGGACAGGGAGGGGATACGCAGTATTTT	CASSPLSGQGGDTQYF
.	TRBD1	TRBJ2-5	TRBV5-1	TGCGCCAGCAGCCCGGATAGGACAGGGTATGAAGAGACCCAGTACTTC	CASSPDRTGYEETQYF
.	.	TRBJ2-2	TRBV7-3	TGTGCCAGCAGCTTAACGAGCGGCAGGGGAAGGGCCGGGGAGCTGTTTTTT	CASSLTSGRGRAGELFF
.	TRBD1	TRBJ1-2	TRBV4-2	TGTGCCAGCAGCCAAGATCAGGGGGCTAGGGCTAACTATGGCTACACCTTC	CASSQDQGARANYGYTF
.	.	TRBJ2-2	TRBV7-5	.	CARSLVASGSKNTGELFF
.	.	TRBJ1-5	TRBV6-2/TRBV6-3	TGTGCCAGCAGTTTGTACAGGGTTTCCAATCAGCCCCAGCATTTT	CASSLYRVSNQPQHF
.	TRBD1	TRBJ1-6	TRBV28	TGTGCCAGCAGTTTACCGGACAGGGTTTCACCCCTCCACTTT	CASSLPDRVSPLHF
.	TRBD1	TRBJ1-2	TRBV9	TGTGCCAGCAGCGAGGACAGGGGAGACGGCTACACCTTC	CASSEDRGDGYTF
.	TRBD1	TRBJ2-5	TRBV7-6	TGTGCCAGCAGCCTGGGGACAGCACAAGAGACCCAGTACTTC	CASSLGTAQETQYF
.	TRBD2	TRBJ2-3	TRBV7-9	TGTGCCAGCAGCTTGGCCGGGACTAGCTACGGCCTTAGCACAGATACGCAGTATTTT	CASSLAGTSYGLSTDTQYF
.	TRBD1	TRBJ1-1	TRBV27	TGTGCCAGCAGTTGGACAGGGACTAACACTGAAGCTTTCTTT	CASSWTGTNTEAFF
.	.	TRBJ2-3	TRBV7-2	TGTGCCAGCAGCTTAAGTACTCGGACAGATACGCAGTATTTT	CASSLSTRTDTQYF
.	.	TRBJ1-2	TRBV7-2	TGTGCCAGCAGCCCTGACACGAACTATGGCTACACCTTC	CASSPDTNYGYTF
.	TRBD1	TRBJ1-2	TRBV7-6	TGTGCCAGCAGCTTGGGGACAGGGGGGTCTAAGGGCTACACCTTC	CASSLGTGGSKGYTF
.	.	TRBJ2-7	TRBV5-4	TGTGCCAGCAGCCGCCACGGGAACGAGCAGTACTTC	CASSRHGNEQYF
.	TRBD2	TRBJ2-1	TRBV28	TGTGCCAGCAGTTCCCCAGCTAGCGGGGGGTACAATGAGCAGTTCTTC	CASSSPASGGYNEQFF
.	.	TRBJ1-1	TRBV5-1	TGCGCCAGCAGAGGAGACCCACAGAACACTGAAGCTTTCTTT	CASRGDPQNTEAFF
.	TRBD1	TRBJ2-3	TRBV19	TGTGCCAGTAGTACCTACGGACAGGGTGCAGATACGCAGTATTTT	CASSTYGQGADTQYF
.	.	TRBJ2-3	TRBV7-3	TGTGCCAGCAGCTTGGGGCGGCCGAAAGATACGCAGTATTTT	CASSLGRPKDTQYF
.	.	TRBJ1-1	TRBV28	TGTGCCAGCAGAAGGACAATGAACACTGAAGCTTTCTTT	CASRRTMNTEAFF
.	.	TRBJ2-2	TRBV19	TGTGCCAGTAGTATAGAACTAGTCACGAAGGGGGAGCTGTTTTTT	CASSIELVTKGELFF
.	.	TRBJ2-7	TRBV6-2/TRBV6-3	TGTGCCAGCAGTTACGGACTGAGCGCCTACGAGCAGTACTTC	CASSYGLSAYEQYF